This passage covers 10 T cell receptor beta chains from one sample sequenced in a study of T cell changes during pregnancy in multiple sclerosis. Clones were read by immunoSEQ multiplex PCR, and TCRdb kept only the in-frame ones, dropping some. The sample carries more than 45,000 clones, just over 90% recorded once. This material consisted of CD8+ T cells from peripheral blood mononuclear cells, taken in the second trimester of pregnancy. These receptors originate from a female donor with multiple sclerosis, enrolled in a pregnancy study.

This chain links TRBV28 with TRBJ1-2, with a weak D call TRBD1 (5 bases). Per the germline V gene, CDR1 is MDHEN and CDR2 is SYDVKM. The germline V and J ends were trimmed by 2 bases and 2 bases, with 18 bases remaining between them. CDR3 length: 17 residues. CDR3: CASSLRTGGVRNYGYTF. The CDR3 region has the DNA TGTGCCAGCAGTTTACGGACCGGGGGGGTAAGGAACTATGGCTACACCTTC.

V gene TRBV9 combines with J gene TRBJ1-1, with 8 bases that match TRBD1. The ends lost 2 bases at V and 0 bases at J; junction bases unmatched: 3. Germline CDR1 SGDLS, CDR2 YYNGEE. The CDR3 consists of 15 residues. The CDR3 loop is CASSVRTGMNTEAFF. The CDR3 nucleotides read TGTGCCAGCAGCGTCCGGACAGGGATGAACACTGAAGCTTTCTTT.

This clone came up a few times. A read error may account for a junction end that differs from germline. The J gene is TRBJ1-1, the V gene TRBV6-1; perhaps TRBD1 as D (5 bases). The CDR3 length is 15 residues. Per germline, CDR1 MNHNS and CDR2 SASEGT. The CDR3 loop reads CASSEAGSRGLTSPF. CDR3 nucleotides: TGTGCCAGCAGTGAAGCAGGTTCAAGGGGCCTTACTTCCCCCTTT.

CDR3 sequence (DNA): TGTGCCAGCGTACGCCCCAGGGACACTGAAGCTTTCTTT. Translated: CASVRPRDTEAFF. This sequence joins TRBV7-9 and TRBJ1-1; D is possibly TRBD1 (5 bases). Trimming removed 8 bases at V and 3 bases at J, with 13 bases between. Germline CDR1 SEHNR, CDR2 FQNEAQ (reference sequence). The CDR3 is 13 amino acids.

The V and J genes are TRBV19 and TRBJ2-4, with D perhaps matching TRBD2 (5 bases). Trimming took off 0 bases at V and 6 bases at J, with 12 bases between the two ends. CDR3 length: 15 residues. The germline V gene has CDR1 LNHDA and CDR2 SQIVND (reference sequence). The CDR3 loop reads CASSIEEGPANIQYF. The CDR3 nucleotides read TGTGCCAGTAGTATAGAAGAGGGCCCGGCAAACATTCAGTACTTC.

This clone occurred once. The chain combines TRBV11-2 with TRBJ2-7; the match to TRBD2 covers 9 bases. The J segment lost 1 base and the V segment lost 2 bases, leaving 6 bases of the junction unmatched. The CDR3 is made up of 16 amino acids. Germline V gene sequence: CDR1 SGHAT, CDR2 FQNNGV. DNA of the CDR3: TGTGCCAGCAGCTTATATTCGCTAGCGGGATCCTACGAGCAGTACTTC. The encoded protein is CASSLYSLAGSYEQYF.

The CDR3 nucleotides are TGTGCCAGCAGCCCCCCGGACAGGGGGCCTGGGGAGCAGTACTTC. Amino acids: CASSPPDRGPGEQYF. V is TRBV7-9 and J is TRBJ2-7; 11 bases are a match to TRBD1. Per germline, CDR1 SEHNR and CDR2 FQNEAQ (reference sequence). V trimming: 5 bases; J trimming: 7 bases; junction bases outside the gene matches: 10. This CDR3 is 15 amino acids long.

The chain has TRBV6-4 and TRBJ2-2; D is perhaps TRBD1 (6 bases). Between the trimmed V and J ends, which lost 5 bases and 2 bases, there was a span of 9 bases. Germline assignment: CDR1 MRHNA and CDR2 SNTAGT. The CDR3 length is 14 residues. The CDR3 loop is CASSQGSNTGELFF. The CDR3 nucleotides are TGTGCCAGCAGTCAGGGGAGTAACACCGGGGAGCTGTTTTTT.

V is TRBV7-9 and J is TRBJ2-2, with 9 bases identical to TRBD1. This CDR3 comprises 16 residues. V gave up 4 bases and J gave up 2 bases; unmatched junction bases: 5. Germline V gene data show CDR1 as SEHNR and CDR2 as FQNEAQ (reference sequence). The CDR3 loop reads CASSWTGEINTGELFF. CDR3 DNA: TGTGCCAGCAGCTGGACAGGGGAGATCAACACCGGGGAGCTGTTTTTT.

CDR3 in amino acids: CASSPSRQGAFQPQHF. The CDR3 DNA reads TGTGCCAGCAGTCCCTCCCGACAGGGCGCGTTTCAGCCCCAGCATTTT. The chain carries TRBV28 and TRBJ1-5; 7 nucleotides agree with TRBD1. With 5 bases clipped from V and 6 bases from J, the junction kept 13 bases outside the gene matches. This CDR3 is built from 16 residues. Germline CDR1 is MDHEN and CDR2 is SYDVKM.